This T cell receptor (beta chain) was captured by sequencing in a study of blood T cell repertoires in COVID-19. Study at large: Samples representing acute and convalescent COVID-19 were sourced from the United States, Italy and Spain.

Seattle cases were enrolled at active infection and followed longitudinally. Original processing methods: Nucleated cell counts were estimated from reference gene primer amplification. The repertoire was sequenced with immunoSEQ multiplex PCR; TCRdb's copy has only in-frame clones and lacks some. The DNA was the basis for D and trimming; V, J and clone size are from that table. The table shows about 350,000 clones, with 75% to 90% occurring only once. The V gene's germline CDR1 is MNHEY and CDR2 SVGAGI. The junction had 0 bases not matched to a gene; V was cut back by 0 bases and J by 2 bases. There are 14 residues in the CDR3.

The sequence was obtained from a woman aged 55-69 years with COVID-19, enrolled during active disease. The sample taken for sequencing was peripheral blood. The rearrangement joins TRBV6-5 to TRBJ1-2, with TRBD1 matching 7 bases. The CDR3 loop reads CASSYSGQNYGYTF. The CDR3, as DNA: TGTGCCAGCAGTTACTCGGGACAGAACTATGGCTACACCTTC.